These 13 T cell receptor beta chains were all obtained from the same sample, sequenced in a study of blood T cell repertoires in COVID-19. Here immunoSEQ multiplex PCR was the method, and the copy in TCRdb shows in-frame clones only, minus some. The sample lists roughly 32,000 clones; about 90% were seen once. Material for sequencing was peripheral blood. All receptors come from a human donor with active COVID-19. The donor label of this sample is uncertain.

CDR3 protein: CASSDEGASGYTF. CDR3 bases: TGTGCCAGCAGCGATGAGGGGGCCTCTGGCTACACCTTC. The rearrangement uses TRBV9 and TRBJ1-2; 7 nucleotides align to TRBD1. Germline values: CDR1 SGDLS, CDR2 YYNGEE. This CDR3 region has 13 residues. V lost 3 bases, J lost 7 bases, and 6 bases stayed unmatched.

DNA for the CDR3: TGTGCCAGCAGTTTCCGGGGTTCCCCTAGCACAGATACGCAGTATTTT. It is translated as CASSFRGSPSTDTQYF. The rearrangement joins TRBV6-2 or TRBV6-3 to TRBJ2-3, with a tentative D call TRBD2 (5 bases). The CDR3 loop spans 16 amino acids. V dropped 4 bases and J dropped 0 bases, with 14 bases sitting between them. Per germline, CDR1 MNHEY and CDR2 SVGEGT.

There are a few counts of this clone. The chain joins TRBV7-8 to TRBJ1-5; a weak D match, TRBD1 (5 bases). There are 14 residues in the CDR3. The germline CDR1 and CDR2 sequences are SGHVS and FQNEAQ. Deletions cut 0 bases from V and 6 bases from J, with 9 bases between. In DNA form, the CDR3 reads TGTGCCAGCAGCTTAGCGGGGCTTTTTCAGCCCCAGCATTTT. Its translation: CASSLAGLFQPQHF.

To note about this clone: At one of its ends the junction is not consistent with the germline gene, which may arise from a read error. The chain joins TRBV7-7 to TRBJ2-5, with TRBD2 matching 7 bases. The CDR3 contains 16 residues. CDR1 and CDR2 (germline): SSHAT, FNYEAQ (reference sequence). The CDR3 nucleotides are TGTGCTAGCAGCTTAGGTTCAAGCGGGGTCCAAGAGACCCAGTACTTC. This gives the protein CASSLGSSGVQETQYF.

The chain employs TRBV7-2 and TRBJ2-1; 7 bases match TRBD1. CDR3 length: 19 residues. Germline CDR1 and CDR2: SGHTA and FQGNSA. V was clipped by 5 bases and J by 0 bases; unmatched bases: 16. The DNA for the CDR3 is TGTGCCAGCAGCCGCAAGGGGGCCTTCCTTACGAGCTCCTACAATGAGCAGTTCTTC. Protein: CASSRKGAFLTSSYNEQFF.

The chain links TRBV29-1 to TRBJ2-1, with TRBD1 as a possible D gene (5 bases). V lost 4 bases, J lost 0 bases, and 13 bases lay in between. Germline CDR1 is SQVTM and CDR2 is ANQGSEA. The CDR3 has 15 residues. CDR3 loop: CSVAKGRSSYNEQFF. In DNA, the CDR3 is TGCAGCGTTGCCAAGGGGCGCAGCTCCTACAATGAGCAGTTCTTC.

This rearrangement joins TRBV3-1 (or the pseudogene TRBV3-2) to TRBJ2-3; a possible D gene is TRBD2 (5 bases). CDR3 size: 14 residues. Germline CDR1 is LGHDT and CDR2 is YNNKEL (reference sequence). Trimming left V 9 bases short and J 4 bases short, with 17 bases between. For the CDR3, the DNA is TGTGCCAGTCCGGACTTGGATGGCCCAGATACGCAGTATTTT. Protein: CASPDLDGPDTQYF.

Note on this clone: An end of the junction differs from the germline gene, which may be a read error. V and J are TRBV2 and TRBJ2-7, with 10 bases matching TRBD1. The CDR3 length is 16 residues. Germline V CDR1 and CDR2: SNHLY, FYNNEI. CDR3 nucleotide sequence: TGTGCCAGCACCGTGAAGCGGGACAGGGGCTCCCACGAGCAGTACTTC. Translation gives CASTVKRDRGSHEQYF.

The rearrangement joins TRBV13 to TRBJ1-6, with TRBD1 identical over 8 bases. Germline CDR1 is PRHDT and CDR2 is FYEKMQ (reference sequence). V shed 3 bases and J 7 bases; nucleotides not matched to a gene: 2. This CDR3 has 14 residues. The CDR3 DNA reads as TGTGCCAGCAGCTTCCGGGACAGGAATTCACCCCTCCACTTT. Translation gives CASSFRDRNSPLHF.

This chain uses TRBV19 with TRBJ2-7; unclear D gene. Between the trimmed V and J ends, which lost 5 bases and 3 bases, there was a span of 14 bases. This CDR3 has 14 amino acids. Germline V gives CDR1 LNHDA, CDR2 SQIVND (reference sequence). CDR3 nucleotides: TGTGCCAGTAGTGCAGGCCTCCGCCTCTACGAGCAGTACTTC. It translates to CASSAGLRLYEQYF.

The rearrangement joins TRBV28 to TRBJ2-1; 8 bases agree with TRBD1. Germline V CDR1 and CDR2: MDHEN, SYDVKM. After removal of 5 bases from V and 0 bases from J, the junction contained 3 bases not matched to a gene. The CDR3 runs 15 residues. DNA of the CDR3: TGTGCCAGCAGTAGGGACAGGAGCTCCTACAATGAGCAGTTCTTC. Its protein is CASSRDRSSYNEQFF.

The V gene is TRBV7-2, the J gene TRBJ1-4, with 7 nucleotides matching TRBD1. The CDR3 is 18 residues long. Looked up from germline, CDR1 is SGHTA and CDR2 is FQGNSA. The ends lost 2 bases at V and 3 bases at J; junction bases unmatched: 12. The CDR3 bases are TGTGCCAGCAGCTTACTCCAGGGGGTCCGTATCTCTAATGAAAAACTGTTTTTT. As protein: CASSLLQGVRISNEKLFF. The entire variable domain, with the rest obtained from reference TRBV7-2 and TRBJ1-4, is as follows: GAGVSQSPSNKVTEKGKDVELRCDPISGHTALYWYRQSLGQGLEFLIYFQGNSAPDKSGLPSDRFSAERTGGSVSTLTIQRTQQEDSAVYLCASSLLQGVRISNEKLFFGSGTQLSVL.

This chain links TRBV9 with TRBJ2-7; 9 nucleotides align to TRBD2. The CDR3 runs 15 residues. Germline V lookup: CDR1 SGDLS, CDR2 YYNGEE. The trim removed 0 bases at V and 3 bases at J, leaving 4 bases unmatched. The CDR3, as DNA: TGTGCCAGCAGCGTAGGCTCTAGCGGGGACTACGAGCAGTACTTC. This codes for CASSVGSSGDYEQYF.